A single T cell receptor (beta chain) is shown here with its context. Its cognate antigen is unknown. This record comes from a study of a mutant IDH1 vaccine in newly diagnosed glioma. The table came from immunoSEQ multiplex PCR; TCRdb's copy has only in-frame clones and leaves some out. Here the sample spans approximately 50,000 clones, about 87% being singletons. This CDR3 has 13 residues. Per the germline V gene, CDR1 is WSHSY and CDR2 is SAAADI. V shed 8 bases and J shed 5 bases, with 15 bases lying between them. Time point described: week 23, last vaccination. Every single dose of the vaccine, 300 ug of mutant IDH1 20-mer peptide, came with topical imiquimod.

The sequenced sample was PBMCs, obtained from a glioma patient whose treatment included an IDH1 peptide vaccine. V gene TRBV10-2 combines with J gene TRBJ1-1; no firm D call. The sequence was collected from a man aged 40-49 years with glioma. CDR3 protein: CASSGGGRTEAFF. In nucleotides, the CDR3 is TGCGCCAGCTCCGGAGGAGGGCGGACTGAAGCTTTCTTT.